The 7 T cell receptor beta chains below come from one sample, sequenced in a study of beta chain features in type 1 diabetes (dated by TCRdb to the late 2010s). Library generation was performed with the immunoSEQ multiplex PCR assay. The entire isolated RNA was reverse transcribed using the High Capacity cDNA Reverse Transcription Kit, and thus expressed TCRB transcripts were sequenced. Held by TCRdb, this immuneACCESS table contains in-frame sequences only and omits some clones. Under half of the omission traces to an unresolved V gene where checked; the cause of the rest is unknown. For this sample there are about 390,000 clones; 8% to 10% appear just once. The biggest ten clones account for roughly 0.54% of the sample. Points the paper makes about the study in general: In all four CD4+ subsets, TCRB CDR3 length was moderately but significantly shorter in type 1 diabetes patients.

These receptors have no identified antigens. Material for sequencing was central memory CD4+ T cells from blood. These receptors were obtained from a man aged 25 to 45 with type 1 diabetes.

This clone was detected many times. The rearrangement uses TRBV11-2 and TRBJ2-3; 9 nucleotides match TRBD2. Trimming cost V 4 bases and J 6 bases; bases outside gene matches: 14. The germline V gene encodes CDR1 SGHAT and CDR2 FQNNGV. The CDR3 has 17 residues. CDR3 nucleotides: TGTGCCAGCAGCTCAACTCCCAGGCTAGCGGGAACTGATACGCAGTATTTT. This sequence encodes CASSSTPRLAGTDTQYF.

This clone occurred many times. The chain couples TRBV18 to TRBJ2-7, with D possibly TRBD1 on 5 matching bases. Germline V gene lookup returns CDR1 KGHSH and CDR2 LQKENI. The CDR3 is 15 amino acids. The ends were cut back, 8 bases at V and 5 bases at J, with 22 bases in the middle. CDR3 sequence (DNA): TGTGCCAGCCAACCGCAGGGCGGAGCTGGCGACGAGCAGTACTTC. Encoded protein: CASQPQGGAGDEQYF.

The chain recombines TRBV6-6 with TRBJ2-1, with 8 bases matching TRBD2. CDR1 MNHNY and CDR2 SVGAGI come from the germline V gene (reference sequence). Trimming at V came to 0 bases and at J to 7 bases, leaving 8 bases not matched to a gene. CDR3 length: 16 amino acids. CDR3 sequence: CASSYSTAGVGNEQFF. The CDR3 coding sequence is TGTGCCAGCAGTTACTCGACAGCGGGAGTGGGTAATGAGCAGTTCTTC.

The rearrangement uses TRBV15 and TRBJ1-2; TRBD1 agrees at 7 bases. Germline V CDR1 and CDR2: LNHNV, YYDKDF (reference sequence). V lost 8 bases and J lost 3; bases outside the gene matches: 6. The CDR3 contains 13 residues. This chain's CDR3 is CATSAGTDYGYTF. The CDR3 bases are TGTGCCACCTCCGCCGGGACAGACTATGGCTACACCTTC.

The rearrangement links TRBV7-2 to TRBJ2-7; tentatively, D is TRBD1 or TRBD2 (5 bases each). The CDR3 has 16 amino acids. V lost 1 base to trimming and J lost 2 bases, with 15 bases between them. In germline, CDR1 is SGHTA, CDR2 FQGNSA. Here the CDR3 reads CASSLGGQGYAYEQYF. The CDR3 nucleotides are TGTGCCAGCAGCTTAGGAGGGCAGGGATACGCCTACGAGCAGTACTTC.

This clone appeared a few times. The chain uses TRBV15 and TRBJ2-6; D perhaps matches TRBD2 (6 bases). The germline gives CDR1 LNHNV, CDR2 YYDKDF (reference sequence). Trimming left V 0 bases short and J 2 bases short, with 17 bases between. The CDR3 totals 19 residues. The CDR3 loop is CATSRDAGRWAAGANVLTF. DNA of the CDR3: TGTGCCACCAGCAGAGATGCGGGGAGGTGGGCCGCTGGGGCCAACGTCCTGACTTTC.

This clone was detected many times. CDR3 region: CASSEGGVTQHF. The CDR3 nucleotides read TGTGCCAGCAGTGAAGGAGGGGTGACCCAGCATTTT. The chain has TRBV6-1 and TRBJ1-5; D is perhaps TRBD1 (5 bases). V gave up 1 base and J gave up 11 bases, with 9 bases separating them. The CDR3 contains 12 residues. Per germline, CDR1 MNHNS and CDR2 SASEGT.